The 5 T cell receptor beta chains below come from one sample, sequenced in a study of regulatory T cells in long-lasting Graves disease (TCRdb year 2021). Per the publication, the time point label means: newly diagnosed GD, antithyroid drugs for less than 3 months. For both TCR sequencing and RNA sequencing, RNA was extracted from PBMCs in TRIzol. The library was built by means of multiplex PCR. The sequencer was an Illumina HiSeq 4000. To build TCR beta libraries, CDR3 regions were amplified by Arm-PCR using iRepertoire HTBI primers. The raw public data were reprocessed by TCRdb itself: fastp quality trimming at Q25, MiXCR clonotype calling, in-frame beta chains only. Each entry merges the rows of one CDR3 protein and shows their most common DNA and genes. This sample is represented by about 430,000 distinct CDR3 sequences; 15% of them were singletons. Over 7.5% of the sample is taken by the ten largest.

These sequences were also reported in another study, on T cells in Graves' hyperthyroidism and ophthalmopathy.

Material: peripheral blood mononuclear cells (PBMCs), obtained at new diagnosis, from a patient treated with antithyroid drugs. Receptor source: a woman aged 40 to 50 with Graves disease. Donor details come from another sample of the same person, matched by shared clones.

Worth noting for this clonotype: A read error is possible here, since a much larger clone lies one base away. This sequence joins TRBV28 and TRBJ2-5; possible D gene TRBD2, 5 bases. CDR3 size: 14 residues. Germline V gene lookup returns CDR1 MDHEN and CDR2 SYDVKM. The CDR3 protein is CVSSDPGYQETQYF. CDR3 DNA: TGTGTCAGCAGTGATCCGGGGTACCAAGAGACCCAGTACTTC.

This clonotype was found many times. The J gene is TRBJ2-5, the V gene TRBV7-2; TRBD1 agrees at 7 bases. The CDR3 is made up of 16 amino acids. Germline V lookup: CDR1 SGHTA, CDR2 FQGNSA. V dropped 1 base and J dropped 0; count of bases not matched to a gene: 5. Here the CDR3 DNA reads TGTGCCAGCAGCTTAGTGGGACAGTTGTACCAAGAGACCCAGTACTTC. This encodes CASSLVGQLYQETQYF.

In this sample, this clonotype turned up many times. V and J are TRBV7-2 and TRBJ2-1; D is unclear. Between the trimmed V and J ends, which lost 1 base and 5 bases, there was a span of 6 bases. Germline CDR1 reads SGHTA; CDR2 reads FQGNSA. CDR3 length: 13 residues. The DNA of the CDR3 is TGTGCCAGCAGCTTAGTTAGGGACAATGAGCAGTTCTTC. This encodes CASSLVRDNEQFF.

This clonotype was recorded many times. The chain is built from TRBV20-1 and TRBJ2-7; 7 bases map to TRBD2. V shed 2 bases, J shed 0 bases, and the junction held 13 bases outside the gene matches. The length of the CDR3 is 17 residues. Germline assignment: CDR1 DFQATT and CDR2 SNEGSKA (reference sequence). The CDR3 bases are TGCAGTGCTAGACCGACCCAGAGCGGGACCACCTCCTACGAGCAGTACTTC. As protein: CSARPTQSGTTSYEQYF.

This clonotype was observed at least ten times. This chain joins TRBV5-5 and TRBJ1-1; 7 nucleotides agree with TRBD1. Germline V gene data show CDR1 as SGHKS and CDR2 as YYEKEE (reference sequence). The CDR3 extends over 13 amino acids. V was clipped by 4 bases and J by 7 bases; unmatched bases: 7. The CDR3 here is CASSGTGQDEAFF. In DNA, the CDR3 is TGTGCCAGCAGCGGCACCGGACAGGATGAAGCTTTCTTT.